The 6 T cell receptor beta chains below all came from one sample that was sequenced in a study of CD8+ T cells in alopecia areata. Sequencing relied on a cDNA template that was reverse transcribed from extracted RNA. Method: immunoSEQ multiplex PCR; TCRdb's copy keeps in-frame clones and lacks some. The table includes some 130,000 clones, about 46% detected once. The sample consisted of CD8+ T cells sorted from blood, taken at week 0. Receptor source: a human donor with alopecia areata.

This chain uses TRBV5-1 with TRBJ1-1, with a weak D call TRBD1 (5 bases). The germline V gene encodes CDR1 SGHRS and CDR2 YFSETQ. Trimming took 3 bases from V and 8 from J, leaving 11 bases between them. There are 12 residues in the CDR3. The DNA for the CDR3 is TGCGCCAGCAGCTACGGGGCCGGAGAAGCTTTCTTT. Residues: CASSYGAGEAFF.

This clone occurred a few times. The chain has TRBV11-2 and TRBJ2-7, with 9 bases that match TRBD1. CDR1 and CDR2 (germline): SGHAT, FQNNGV. V trimming: 1 base; J trimming: 7 bases; junction bases outside the gene matches: 8. This CDR3 comprises 15 residues. CDR3 sequence reads: CASSLVVGQGTEQYF. CDR3 bases: TGTGCCAGCAGCTTAGTAGTGGGACAGGGTACGGAGCAGTACTTC.

The chain couples TRBV6-5 to TRBJ2-7; 10 nucleotides agree with TRBD1. Germline V gene sequence: CDR1 MNHEY, CDR2 SVGAGI. There are 15 residues in the CDR3. V shed 6 bases and J 5 bases; nucleotides not matched to a gene: 10. CDR3 residues: CASSPGTGEIHEQYF. CDR3 DNA: TGTGCCAGCAGCCCCGGGACAGGGGAAATCCACGAGCAGTACTTC.

In this sample, this clone turned up a few times. This chain joins TRBV5-1 and TRBJ1-1; D is possibly TRBD1 (5 bases). With 0 bases removed from V and 6 bases from J, the gap between germline ends came to 12 bases. This CDR3 has 14 amino acids. Germline assignment: CDR1 SGHRS and CDR2 YFSETQ. CDR3 bases: TGCGCCAGCAGCTTGGAACAGGAGGTGGCTGAAGCTTTCTTT. Residues: CASSLEQEVAEAFF.

This clone was seen ten or more times. The rearrangement uses TRBV6-4 and TRBJ2-7; D is uncertain. The V gene lost 4 bases and the J gene lost 1 base, with 8 bases spanning the gap. The germline CDR1 and CDR2 sequences are MRHNA and SNTAGT. This CDR3 has 13 residues. CDR3 amino acids: CASSVVRSYEQYF. The CDR3 coding sequence is TGTGCCAGCAGTGTCGTCCGGTCCTACGAGCAGTACTTC.

The chain recombines TRBV5-1 with TRBJ1-2; 8 positions agree with TRBD1. V lost 0 bases and J lost 0; bases outside the gene matches: 1. The V gene's germline CDR1 is SGHRS and CDR2 YFSETQ. CDR3 size: 15 residues. For the CDR3, the DNA is TGCGCCAGCAGCTTGGGACAGGGGACTAACTATGGCTACACCTTC. This encodes CASSLGQGTNYGYTF.